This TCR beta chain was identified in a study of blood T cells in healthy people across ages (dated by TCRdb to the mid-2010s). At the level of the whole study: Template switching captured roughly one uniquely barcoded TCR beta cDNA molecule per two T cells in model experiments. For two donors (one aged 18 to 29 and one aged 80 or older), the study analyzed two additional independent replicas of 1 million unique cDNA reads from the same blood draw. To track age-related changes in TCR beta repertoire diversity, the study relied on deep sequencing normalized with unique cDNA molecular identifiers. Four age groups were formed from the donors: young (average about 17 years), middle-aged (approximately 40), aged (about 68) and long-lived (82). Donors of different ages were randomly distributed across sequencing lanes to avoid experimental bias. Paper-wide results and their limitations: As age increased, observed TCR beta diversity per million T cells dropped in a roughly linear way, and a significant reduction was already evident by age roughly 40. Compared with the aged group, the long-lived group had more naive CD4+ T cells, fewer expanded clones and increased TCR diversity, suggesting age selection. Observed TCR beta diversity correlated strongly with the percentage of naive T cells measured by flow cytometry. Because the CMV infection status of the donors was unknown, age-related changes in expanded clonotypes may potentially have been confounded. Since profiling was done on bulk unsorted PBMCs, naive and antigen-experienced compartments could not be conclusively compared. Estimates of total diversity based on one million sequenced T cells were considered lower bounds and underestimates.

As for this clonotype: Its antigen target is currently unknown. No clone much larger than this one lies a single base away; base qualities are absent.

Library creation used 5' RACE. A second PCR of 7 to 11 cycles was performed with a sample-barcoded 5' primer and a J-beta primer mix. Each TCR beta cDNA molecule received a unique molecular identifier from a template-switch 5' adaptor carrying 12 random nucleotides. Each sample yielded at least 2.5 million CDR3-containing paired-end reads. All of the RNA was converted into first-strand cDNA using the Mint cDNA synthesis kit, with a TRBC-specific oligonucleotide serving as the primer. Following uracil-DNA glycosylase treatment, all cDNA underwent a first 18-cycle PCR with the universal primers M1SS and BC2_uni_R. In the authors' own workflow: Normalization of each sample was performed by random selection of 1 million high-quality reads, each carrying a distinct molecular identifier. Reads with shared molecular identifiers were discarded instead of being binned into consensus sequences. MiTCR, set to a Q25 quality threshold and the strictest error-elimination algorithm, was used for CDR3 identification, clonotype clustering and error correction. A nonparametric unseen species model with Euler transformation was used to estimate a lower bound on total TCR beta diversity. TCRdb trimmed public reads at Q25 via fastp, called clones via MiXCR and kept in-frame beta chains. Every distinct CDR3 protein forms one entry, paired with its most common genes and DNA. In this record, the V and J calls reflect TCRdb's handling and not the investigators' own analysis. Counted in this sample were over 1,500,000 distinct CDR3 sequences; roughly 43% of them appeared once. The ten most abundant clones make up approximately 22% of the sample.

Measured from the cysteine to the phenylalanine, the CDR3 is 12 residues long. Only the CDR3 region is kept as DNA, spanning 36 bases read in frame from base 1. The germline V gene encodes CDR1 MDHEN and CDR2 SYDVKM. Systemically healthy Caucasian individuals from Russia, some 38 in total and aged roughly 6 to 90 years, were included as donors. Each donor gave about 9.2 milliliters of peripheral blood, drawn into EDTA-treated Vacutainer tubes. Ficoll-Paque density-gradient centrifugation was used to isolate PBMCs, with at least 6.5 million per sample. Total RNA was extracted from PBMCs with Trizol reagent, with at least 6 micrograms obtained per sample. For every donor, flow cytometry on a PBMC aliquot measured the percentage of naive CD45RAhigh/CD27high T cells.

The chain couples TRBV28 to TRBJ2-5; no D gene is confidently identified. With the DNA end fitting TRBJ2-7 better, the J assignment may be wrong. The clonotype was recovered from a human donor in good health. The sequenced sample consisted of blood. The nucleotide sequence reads TGTGCCAGCAGTGACGCTGTCGACGAGCAGTACTTC. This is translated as CASSDAVDEQYF.